The 23 T cell receptor beta chains presented below share a single source sample, sequenced in a study of CD8 T cells in ankylosing spondylitis. TCRdb re-called the 5' RACE reads with MiXCR, one entry per CDR3 protein. The repertoire holds under 250,000 distinct CDR3 sequences, with roughly 25% as singletons. Sample: blood, either unsorted or a sorted T cell fraction (not recorded which). These TCRs come from a male donor with ankylosing spondylitis or in good health (not recorded which).

This clonotype was counted ten times or more. J is TRBJ2-2 and V is TRBV20-1; 12 bases align to TRBD2. The CDR3 sequence is 15 residues long. Germline CDR1 DFQATT, CDR2 SNEGSKA (reference sequence). The trim removed 3 bases at V and 6 bases at J, leaving 5 bases unmatched. CDR3 region: CSASLTSGSAGELFF. CDR3 coding DNA: TGCAGTGCTAGTCTGACTAGCGGGAGCGCCGGGGAGCTGTTTTTT.

The chain has TRBV5-1 and TRBJ2-3; D unclear. Trimming stripped 8 bases from V and 8 bases from J, with 18 bases between. Germline CDR1 and CDR2: SGHRS and YFSETQ. The CDR3 sequence is 13 residues long. The DNA of the CDR3 is TGCGCCAGTCAAGGGTCAGACCTTGGTACGCAGTATTTT. This translates into CASQGSDLGTQYF.

The sample holds many counts of this clonotype. V usage is TRBV20-1 and J usage is TRBJ2-1, with 8 bases identical to TRBD2. The V gene end was trimmed by 5 bases and the J gene end by 6 bases; junction bases not matched to a gene: 12. The CDR3 totals 15 residues. Germline-derived CDR1 and CDR2 are DFQATT and SNEGSKA (reference sequence). CDR3 bases: TGCAGTGCTTCGCCGGGGACTAGAATCCCCAATGAGCAGTTCTTC. Translation gives CSASPGTRIPNEQFF.

This clonotype has a handful of counts. The chain is built from TRBV6-1 and TRBJ2-1, with TRBD1 identical over 7 bases. Germline assignment: CDR1 MNHNS and CDR2 SASEGT. The CDR3 contains 15 residues. Trimming removed 5 bases from V and 4 bases from J; junction bases left unmatched: 8. This CDR3 reads CASSIIGTEYNEQFF. The DNA for the CDR3 is TGTGCCAGCAGTATAATTGGGACAGAGTACAATGAGCAGTTCTTC.

This clonotype appeared a few times. This chain uses TRBV5-5 with TRBJ1-1; TRBD1 might be the D (5 bases). Trimming cost V 9 bases and J 7 bases, with 19 bases left between them. CDR1 and CDR2 from the germline V gene are SGHKS and YYEKEE (reference sequence). This CDR3 is 13 amino acids long. CDR3 sequence: CATQPEGYGEAFF. The CDR3 nucleotides are TGTGCCACCCAACCGGAGGGGTACGGTGAAGCTTTCTTT. The whole variable domain, filled in from reference TRBV5-5 and TRBJ1-1, reads DAGVTQSPTHLIKTRGQQVTLRCSPISGHKSVSWYQQVLGQGPQFIFQYYEKEERGRGNFPDRFSARQFPNYSSELNVNALLLGDSALYLCATQPEGYGEAFFGQGTRLTVV.

This chain joins TRBV20-1 and TRBJ2-3, with D perhaps matching TRBD2 (5 bases). Trimming took off 2 bases at V and 4 bases at J, with 7 bases between the two ends. The CDR3 extends over 12 amino acids. Germline V lookup: CDR1 DFQATT, CDR2 SNEGSKA (reference sequence). CDR3 amino acids: CSARLGADTQYF. The CDR3 DNA reads as TGCAGTGCTAGACTGGGAGCAGATACGCAGTATTTT.

The rearrangement links TRBV5-1 to TRBJ2-7, with D possibly being TRBD2 (6 bases). Germline CDR1 and CDR2: SGHRS and YFSETQ. V was cut by 4 bases and J by 3 bases, with 11 bases left in between. There are 13 residues in the CDR3. The CDR3 sequence is CASSGRLDYEQYF. The CDR3 nucleotides read TGCGCCAGCAGCGGGAGACTAGACTACGAGCAGTACTTC.

At least ten counts were recorded for this clonotype. The V and J genes are TRBV7-2 and TRBJ2-1; D is ambiguous. With 2 bases removed from V and 3 bases from J, the gap between germline ends came to 8 bases. This CDR3 has 14 amino acids. CDR1 SGHTA and CDR2 FQGNSA come from the germline V gene. DNA for the CDR3: TGTGCCAGCAGCTTACCGATAAACTACAATGAGCAGTTCTTC. Residues: CASSLPINYNEQFF.

J is TRBJ2-5 and V is TRBV12-3 or TRBV12-4, with TRBD2 matching over 9 bases. The CDR3 is made up of 16 amino acids. Trimming removed 6 bases from V and 5 bases from J; junction bases left unmatched: 13. Written as DNA, the CDR3 is TGTGCCAGCAGACGAGGGGTAGCGGGAGACACTGAGACCCAGTACTTC. Translated: CASRRGVAGDTETQYF.

The chain uses TRBV29-1 and TRBJ2-1, with 9 nucleotides matching TRBD1. The CDR3 is made up of 13 amino acids. Germline assignment: CDR1 SQVTM and CDR2 ANQGSEA. The junction had 7 bases not matched to a gene; V was cut back by 7 bases and J by 6 bases. CDR3 residues: CSGGQGGSNEQFF. The CDR3 nucleotides are TGCAGCGGGGGACAGGGTGGATCCAATGAGCAGTTCTTC.

The genes are TRBV7-2 and TRBJ2-7; 8 bases map to TRBD2. The V gene's germline CDR1 is SGHTA and CDR2 FQGNSA. The CDR3 loop spans 14 amino acids. Unmatched junction bases numbered 13, after V lost 3 bases and J lost 12 bases. The CDR3 loop is CASSLDPSGYLWYF. The CDR3 nucleotides are TGTGCCAGCAGCTTGGATCCTAGCGGGTACTTATGGTACTTC.

In its sample, this clonotype was seen many times. The CDR3 DNA follows: TGTGCCAGCAGTTTAGGAGCGGGAGCCGGAAACATTCAGTACTTC. Translated: CASSLGAGAGNIQYF. The chain recombines TRBV28 with TRBJ2-4; 8 bases match TRBD2. CDR1 and CDR2 (germline): MDHEN, SYDVKM. CDR3 length equals 15 residues. V was pared by 2 bases and J by 6 bases, with 6 bases of the junction left unmatched. The full variable domain, rest sourced from reference TRBV28 and TRBJ2-4, is DVKVTQSSRYLVKRTGEKVFLECVQDMDHENMFWYRQDPGLGLRLIYFSYDVKMKEKGDIPEGYSVSREKKERFSLILESASTNQTSMYLCASSLGAGAGNIQYFGAGTRLSVL.

This chain connects TRBV12-3 or TRBV12-4 to TRBJ2-2; the D gene is possibly TRBD2 (5 bases). V dropped 1 base and J dropped 4 bases, with 10 bases sitting between them. The CDR3 sequence is 15 residues long. CDR3 bases: TGTGCCAGCAGTTTAGGGTTTGCGGGCACCGGGGAGCTGTTTTTT. This encodes CASSLGFAGTGELFF.

This clonotype was seen only a few times. The chain couples TRBV12-3 or TRBV12-4 to TRBJ1-1; TRBD1 matches 8 bases. The CDR3 consists of 14 residues. Germline trimming cut 1 base from V and 9 bases from J; bases unmatched to any gene: 7. CDR3 bases: TGTGCCAGCAGTTTAGGACAGGGGTCGAACAAAGCTTTCTTT. Translation gives CASSLGQGSNKAFF.

On this clonotype: A single base separates this from a much larger clone, so it may be a read error. The chain carries TRBV7-2 and TRBJ2-7, with TRBD2 as a possible D gene (5 bases). V gave up 5 bases and J gave up 6 bases, with 11 bases separating them. CDR1 SGHTA and CDR2 FQGNSA come from the germline V gene. CDR3 length equals 12 residues. CDR3 sequence (DNA): TGTGCCAGCAGCCGGGAAATCTCCGAGCAGTACTTC. It specifies CASSREISEQYF.

This clonotype has at least ten counts. V usage is TRBV6-1 and J usage is TRBJ1-1; D not resolved. This CDR3 has 13 residues. Per the germline V gene, CDR1 is MNHNS and CDR2 is SASEGT. Trimming removed 7 bases at V and 6 bases at J, with 15 bases between. The CDR3 bases are TGTGCCAGCAAAATGTCGGCCCGGGCTGAAGCTTTCTTT. Translating gives CASKMSARAEAFF.

This clonotype was recorded at least ten times. The chain couples TRBV24-1 to TRBJ2-3, with 9 bases aligning to TRBD1. This CDR3 spans 14 amino acids. The V segment lost 8 bases and the J segment 2 bases; nucleotides outside the gene matches: 4. Germline-derived CDR1 and CDR2 are KGHDR and SFDVKD. The CDR3 region has the DNA TGTGCCACCAAAGGGACAGGGCCCACAGATACGCAGTATTTT. Amino acids: CATKGTGPTDTQYF.

This clonotype was counted ten times or more. The chain combines TRBV12-3 or TRBV12-4 with TRBJ2-1; no firm D call. The CDR3 runs 11 residues. With 6 bases removed from V and 3 bases from J, the gap between germline ends came to 3 bases. CDR3 sequence (DNA): TGTGCCAGCAGGGGCTACAATGAGCAGTTCTTC. Amino acid sequence: CASRGYNEQFF.

The rearrangement links TRBV6-5 to TRBJ1-5; tentative D call: TRBD1 (6 bases). There are 13 residues in the CDR3. Germline lookup yields CDR1 MNHEY and CDR2 SVGAGI. The V gene lost 9 bases and the J gene lost 5 bases, with 14 bases spanning the gap. The CDR3 DNA reads TGTGCCAGTCAACAGGGAAATGATCAGCCCCAGCATTTT. Translating gives CASQQGNDQPQHF.

In this sample, this clonotype turned up many times. V and J are TRBV20-1 and TRBJ1-5; 9 bases are shared with TRBD1. The CDR3 contains 14 residues. CDR1 and CDR2 (germline): DFQATT, SNEGSKA (reference sequence). The ends lost 6 bases at V and 3 bases at J; junction bases unmatched: 6. In DNA form, the CDR3 reads TGCAGTGCCTGGGGACAGGGTAACAATCAGCCCCAGCATTTT. It translates to CSAWGQGNNQPQHF.

This clonotype showed up many times. This rearrangement joins TRBV20-1 to TRBJ2-1, with 12 bases identical to TRBD2. The V gene end was trimmed by 6 bases and the J gene end by 7 bases; junction bases not matched to a gene: 7. The CDR3 is made up of 14 amino acids. Germline assignment: CDR1 DFQATT and CDR2 SNEGSKA (reference sequence). The CDR3 loop reads CSALTSGSLNEQFF. In DNA form, the CDR3 reads TGCAGTGCGCTGACTAGCGGGAGTTTGAATGAGCAGTTCTTC.

The V call is TRBV2, the J call TRBJ1-5; D not certain. The germline CDR1 and CDR2 sequences are SNHLY and FYNNEI. This CDR3 is 14 amino acids long. Trimming cost V 7 bases and J 3 bases, with 13 bases left between them. The CDR3 region is CASTESGYNQPQHF. The CDR3 region has the DNA TGTGCCAGCACCGAATCTGGGTACAATCAGCCCCAGCATTTT. Together with reference TRBV2 and TRBJ1-5, the CDR3 gives the full variable domain: EPEVTQTPSHQVTQMGQEVILRCVPISNHLYFYWYRQILGQKVEFLVSFYNNEISEKSEIFDDQFSVERPDGSNFTLKIRSTKLEDSAMYFCASTESGYNQPQHFGDGTRLSIL.

This clonotype was seen at least ten times. The rearrangement joins TRBV28 to TRBJ2-2; D is unclear. With 10 bases removed from V and 3 bases from J, the gap between germline ends came to 15 bases. This CDR3 is built from 14 residues. CDR1 is MDHEN and CDR2 is SYDVKM in the germline V gene. The CDR3 nucleotides are TGTGCCACCCTAGGGAAGCAATACACCGGGGAGCTGTTTTTT. This gives the protein CATLGKQYTGELFF.